This T cell receptor beta chain was obtained from a study of T cells in Graves' hyperthyroidism and ophthalmopathy. RNA transcripts served as the template for amplifying TCR beta CDR3 regions. HTBI primers were employed in a first-round RT-PCR of the TCR CDR3. TCRdb itself ran the multiplex PCR reads through MiXCR, one entry per CDR3 protein. Found here are under 450,000 distinct CDR3 sequences, roughly 17% of them singletons; the top ten hold 34%. Findings and caveats of the study: Most expanded thyroid clonotypes above 0.001 also appeared in blood. Ophthalmopathy was model-predicted a median roughly 6.3 months pre-onset.

Each diagnosis drew on symptoms, thyroxine, TRAb, thyroid ultrasound and orbital computed tomography findings. This CDR3 comprises 13 residues. V was clipped by 2 bases and J by 5 bases, with 7 bases between them. Germline-derived CDR1 and CDR2 are MNHEY and SMNVEV (reference sequence). This clonotype was seen at least ten times. Its target is unknown. The source material was blood. The rearrangement links TRBV27 to TRBJ2-1; the D is unclear. The TCR comes from a woman in her twenties or thirties with Graves' hyperthyroidism that later progressed to Graves' ophthalmopathy. The CDR3 DNA sequence: TGTGCCAGCAGTTTAGTTCCTAACAATGAGCAGTTCTTC. Residues: CASSLVPNNEQFF.